This T cell receptor beta chain was sequenced during a study of shared clonotypes between healthy human individuals. Findings and limits, study-wide: Naive CD4 clonotypes overlapped across a handful of donors at approximately 5.5%.

Regarding this clone: Its specificity is not known.

The table came from immunoSEQ multiplex PCR; TCRdb's copy has only in-frame clones and leaves some out. The sample lists about 2.4 million clones, more than 90% seen once, with 0.14% in the top ten. The sequence derives from a young man in good health. Sequenced input: naive CD4+ T cells sorted from blood. Subset denoted: CD45RA+ positively selected.

Here the CDR3 reads CASGPDNSPLHF. The CDR3 DNA reads as TGTGCTAGTGGTCCAGATAATTCACCCCTCCACTTT. The genes are TRBV12-5 and TRBJ1-6; D call uncertain. The length of the CDR3 is 12 residues. In germline, CDR1 is LGHNT, CDR2 FRNRAP. V shed 5 bases and J shed 5 bases, with 4 bases lying between them.